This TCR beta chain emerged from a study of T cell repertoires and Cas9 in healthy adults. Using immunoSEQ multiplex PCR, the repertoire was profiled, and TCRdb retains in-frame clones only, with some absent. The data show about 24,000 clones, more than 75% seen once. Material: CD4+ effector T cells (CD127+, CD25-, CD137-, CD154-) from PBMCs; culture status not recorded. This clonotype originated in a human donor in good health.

CDR3 bases: TGTGCCAGCAGTGAAAAGGGGACGGTCTATGGCTACACCTTC. Protein product: CASSEKGTVYGYTF. V and J are TRBV2 and TRBJ1-2, with D perhaps TRBD1 (5 bases). V lost 2 bases, J lost 4 bases, and 11 bases lay in between. The CDR3 has 14 residues. CDR1 and CDR2 (germline): SNHLY, FYNNEI.